This T cell receptor beta chain was sequenced in a study of blood T cell repertoires in COVID-19. The overall study: Italy, Spain and the United States were the sources of the convalescent and acute COVID-19 samples. From T cells, B-cell-depleted T cells, or PBMCs came the material, which was cDNA or gDNA.

Trimming removed 0 bases from V and 3 bases from J, with 8 bases in between. Germline V gene sequence: CDR1 SGHRS, CDR2 YFSETQ. The CDR3 has 14 residues. Methods used by the authors: Amplification from reference gene primers served as the basis for estimated nucleated cell counts. Assay: immunoSEQ multiplex PCR; the TCRdb copy retains only in-frame clones and omits some. V and J calls and clone size are given by that table; D and trimming were obtained from the DNA. The data hold about 190,000 clones, with about 85% observed a single time. Sequenced: peripheral blood. The chain carries TRBV5-1 and TRBJ2-3, with D tentatively TRBD1 (6 bases). The clonotype was recovered from a human donor in a cohort sampled during active COVID-19. CDR3 sequence reads: CASSLGGTTDTQYF. As DNA, the CDR3 is TGCGCCAGCAGCTTGGGGGGGACAACAGATACGCAGTATTTT.